The clone carrying this T cell receptor (beta chain) showed up just a few times. This record belongs to a study of blood T cell repertoires in COVID-19. Study context: Collection of acute and convalescent COVID-19 samples took place in the United States, Italy and Spain.

Libraries were prepared by immunoSEQ multiplex PCR; TCRdb keeps only in-frame clonotypes and omits some of them. The sample gives about 130,000 clones, about 74% of which show up once; less than 6.5% is in the top ten. The CDR3 runs to 14 residues. V lost 6 bases and J 3 bases, leaving 12 bases between the germline ends. Germline CDR1 is MNHEY and CDR2 is SVGAGI. The chain links TRBV6-5 to TRBJ2-1, with D maybe TRBD2 (5 bases). The material sequenced was peripheral blood. The receptor was derived from a man between 60 and 75 years old with acute or convalescent COVID-19. CDR3 amino acids: CASSTSINYNEQFF. In nucleotides, the CDR3 is TGTGCCAGCAGCACTAGTATAAACTACAATGAGCAGTTCTTC.